This paragraph reports one T cell receptor (beta chain). This sample stems from a study of monozygotic twins with inflammatory bowel disease. For each CDR3 protein, TCRdb gives one entry from its re-call of the 5' RACE reads, without DNA. The sample holds approximately 40,000 distinct CDR3 sequences. This CDR3 spans 15 amino acids. The germline CDR1 and CDR2 sequences are SGHNT and YENEEA. The rearrangement uses TRBV11-3 and TRBJ1-1; the TRBD1 assignment by TCRdb is unverifiable without DNA. Sequences were obtained from blood. This TCR came from a human donor with ulcerative colitis or Crohn's disease, or a healthy co-twin of an affected twin (not recorded which). This chain's CDR3 is CASSPGEGVGTEAFF.